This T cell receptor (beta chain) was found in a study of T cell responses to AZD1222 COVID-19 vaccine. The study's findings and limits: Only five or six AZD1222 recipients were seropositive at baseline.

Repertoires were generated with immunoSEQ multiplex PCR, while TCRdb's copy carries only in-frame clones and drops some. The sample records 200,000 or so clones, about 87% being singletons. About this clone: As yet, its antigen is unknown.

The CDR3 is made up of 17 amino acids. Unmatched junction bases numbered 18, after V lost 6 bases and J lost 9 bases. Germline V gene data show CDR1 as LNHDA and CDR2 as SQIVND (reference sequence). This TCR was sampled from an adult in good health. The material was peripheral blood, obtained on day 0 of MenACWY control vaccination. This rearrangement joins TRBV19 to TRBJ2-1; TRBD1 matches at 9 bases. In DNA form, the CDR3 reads TGTGCCAGTAGCACCATCACAGGGGGCGCGACGGGGGTTGAGCAGTTCTTC. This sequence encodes CASSTITGGATGVEQFF.